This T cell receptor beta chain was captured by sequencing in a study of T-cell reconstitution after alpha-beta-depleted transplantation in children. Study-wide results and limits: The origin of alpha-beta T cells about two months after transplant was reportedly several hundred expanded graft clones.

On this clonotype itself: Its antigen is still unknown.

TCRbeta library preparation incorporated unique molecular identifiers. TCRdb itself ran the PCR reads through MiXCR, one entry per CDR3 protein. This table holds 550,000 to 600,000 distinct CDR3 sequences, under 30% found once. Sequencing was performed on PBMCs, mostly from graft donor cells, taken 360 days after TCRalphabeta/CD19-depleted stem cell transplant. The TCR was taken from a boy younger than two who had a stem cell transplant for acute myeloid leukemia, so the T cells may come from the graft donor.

DNA of the CDR3: TGTGCCAGCAGTCTAGGGACTAGCAGGACCTATGAGCAGTTCTTC. This codes for CASSLGTSRTYEQFF. This chain connects TRBV27 to TRBJ2-1; 9 bases align to TRBD2. Germline CDR1 and CDR2: MNHEY and SMNVEV (reference sequence). Germline trimming cut 5 bases from V and 8 bases from J; bases unmatched to any gene: 10. This CDR3 spans 15 amino acids.